One and the same sample provided the 2 T cell receptor beta chains below, sequenced in a study of control samples from healthy donors and cancer patients. The protocol was immunoSEQ multiplex PCR, while the TCRdb copy is restricted to in-frame clones and leaves out a portion. The sample comprises 150,000 to 200,000 clones, approximately 90% of which are singletons, and 0.68% rests with the top ten. Sequencing was carried out using blood. The receptors were sampled from a woman younger than 45 in good health.

Comment on this clone: The junction does not match germline at one end; this may be a read error. The rearrangement uses TRBV28 and TRBJ1-2; 8 bases match TRBD1. The CDR3 is made up of 13 amino acids. Germline CDR1 is MDHEN and CDR2 is SYDVKM. The CDR3 reads CASTLGQGKGYTF. DNA for the CDR3: TGTGCCAGCACTTTAGGACAGGGAAAGGGCTACACCTTC.

This clone showed up just once. The CDR3 here is CATRTGGLTGELFF. CDR3 bases: TGTGCCACCCGGACAGGGGGTCTCACCGGGGAGCTGTTTTTT. The chain links TRBV27 to TRBJ2-2, with 10 positions matching TRBD1. The CDR3 extends over 14 amino acids. V lost 10 bases, J lost 4 bases, and 6 bases stayed unmatched. CDR1 MNHEY and CDR2 SMNVEV come from the germline V gene (reference sequence).